A selection of T cell receptor beta chains follows, all from one sample in a study of CD8+ T cells in alopecia areata. Some clones are missing from TCRdb's copy, which holds only in-frame ones; the method was immunoSEQ multiplex PCR. Here the sample spans 100,000 to 150,000 clones, roughly 61% being singletons. The sequencing here drew on CD4+ T cells sorted from blood, taken at week 0. Receptor source: a human donor with alopecia areata. CDR3s include the opening cysteine and the closing phenylalanine or tryptophan. D genes are given only for firm matches. Size is stated for part of the rows, as once, few or many counts, or as a class when the clone is expanded.

abundance,j_gene,d_gene,v_gene,CDR3nt,CDR3aa
NA,TRBJ2-7,NA,TRBV5-1,TGCGCCAGCAGCTTCGGACAGCTCTTGGCCGAGCAGTACTTC,CASSFGQLLAEQYF
few,TRBJ1-5,NA,TRBV2,TGTGCCGGCACTAGGGATTCCGCGGGGCAGCCCCAGCATTTT,CAGTRDSAGQPQHF
NA,TRBJ2-1,NA,TRBV29-1,TGCAGCGTTGCTGTGGCGGGAACGTACAATGAGCAGTTCTTC,CSVAVAGTYNEQFF
NA,TRBJ1-2,NA,TRBV25-1,TGTGCCAGCAGTGGGGCAACGAACTATGGCTACACCTTC,CASSGATNYGYTF
NA,TRBJ2-6,TRBD2,TRBV19,TGTGCCAGTAGGAGACAGCGGGGGGCCCTAGACTCTGGGGCCAACGTCCTGACTTTC,CASRRQRGALDSGANVLTF
NA,TRBJ2-7,NA,TRBV7-9,TGTGCCAGCAGCTTAATGGCGGACTACGAGCAGTACTTC,CASSLMADYEQYF
few,TRBJ2-5,NA,TRBV7-2,TGTGCCAGCAGCTTAGAGCAGGGACAAGAGACCCAGTACTTC,CASSLEQGQETQYF
NA,TRBJ2-7,TRBD1,TRBV27,TGTGCCAGGAAGAACCGGGACAGGGGGCTCGTAAGCTACGAGCAGTACTTC,CARKNRDRGLVSYEQYF
NA,TRBJ1-4,NA,TRBV5-1,TGCGCCAGCAGCTTGCTGGCAGGAGCGTTAACTAATGAAAAACTGTTTTTT,CASSLLAGALTNEKLFF
NA,TRBJ2-3,TRBD2,TRBV4-3,TGCGCCAGCAGCCAAGACCCTTCTAGCGGGGGCACAGATACGCAGTATTTT,CASSQDPSSGGTDTQYF
NA,TRBJ2-3,NA,TRBV4-3,TGCGCCAGCAGCCATCGACCGGGTTTGGATACGCAGTATTTT,CASSHRPGLDTQYF
NA,TRBJ2-1,NA,TRBV4-1,TGTGCCAGCAGCCGACGGAGTACTTCTTACAATGAGCAGTTCTTC,CASSRRSTSYNEQFF
NA,TRBJ2-1,TRBD2,TRBV7-2,TGTGCCAGCAGCTTGACAAGACTAGCGGGGGGCTACAATGAGCAGTTCTTC,CASSLTRLAGGYNEQFF
NA,TRBJ2-7,TRBD2,TRBV5-1,TGCGCCAGCAGCTTGGCGGCGGGAGTTCTCTACGAGCAGTACTTC,CASSLAAGVLYEQYF
NA,TRBJ2-3,NA,TRBV6-5,TGTGCCAGCAGCTACGACCGAGATACGCAGTATTTT,CASSYDRDTQYF
NA,TRBJ1-1,NA,TRBV7-9,TGTGCCAGCAGCCCCTTGGACAAGAACACTGAAGCTTTCTTT,CASSPLDKNTEAFF
NA,TRBJ2-7,NA,TRBV10-3,TGTGCCATCAGTGAGTCGAAGGGCCAGCAGTACTTC,CAISESKGQQYF
NA,TRBJ2-7,NA,TRBV28,TGTGCCAGCAGTTTGGAAGGACACACATCCGAGCAGTACTTC,CASSLEGHTSEQYF
few,TRBJ2-2,TRBD1,TRBV5-1,TGCGCCAGCAGCTCGACAGGGGACACCGGGGAGCTGTTTTTT,CASSSTGDTGELFF
NA,TRBJ2-7,NA,TRBV6-5,TGTGCCAGCAGTTACTTTGGGGGCTTGGGGGAGCAGTACTTC,CASSYFGGLGEQYF
NA,TRBJ2-7,TRBD2,TRBV7-2,TGTGCCAGCAGCTTTGTAGCGGGGAACCTGGGCGGGATGTACGAGCAGTACTTC,CASSFVAGNLGGMYEQYF
few,TRBJ1-5,NA,TRBV19,TGTGCCAGTAAGGGGGGGACTTCGGGTCAGCCCCAGCATTTT,CASKGGTSGQPQHF
NA,TRBJ2-7,NA,TRBV5-1,TGCGCCAGCAGCTTGGGACGTGGGACCGACTACGAGCAGTACTTC,CASSLGRGTDYEQYF
NA,TRBJ1-1,NA,TRBV5-1,TGCGCCAGCAGCTTGAATGCTGAAGCTTTCTTT,CASSLNAEAFF
NA,TRBJ2-3,NA,TRBV2,TGTGCCAGCATGCCCTCGCGGACAGATACGCAGTATTTT,CASMPSRTDTQYF
few,TRBJ2-1,NA,TRBV7-9,TGTGCCAGCAGCCTCTGGAATGAGCAGTTCTTC,CASSLWNEQFF
medium-sized,TRBJ2-5,NA,TRBV7-7,TGTGCCAGCAGCTTAGGAACAGGGTCGGAGACCCAGTACTTC,CASSLGTGSETQYF
NA,TRBJ2-5,NA,TRBV7-7,TGTGCCAGCAGCTTCAGGGCGCAAGAGACCCAGTACTTC,CASSFRAQETQYF
few,TRBJ2-2,NA,TRBV7-2,TGTGCCAGCAGCTTAGGGCGTTTACGGAGGATGGGTCCCGGGGAGCTGTTTTTT,CASSLGRLRRMGPGELFF
few,TRBJ2-1,NA,TRBV7-8,TGTGCCAGCAGCGTCACAGGGAGCTCCTACAATGAGCAGTTCTTC,CASSVTGSSYNEQFF
few,TRBJ2-5,NA,TRBV5-4,TGTGCCAGCGGAAAAGGCCCGGCAGAGACCCAGTACTTC,CASGKGPAETQYF
NA,TRBJ2-3,TRBD1,TRBV6-5,TGTGCCAGCAGCCCCGGGACAGGAGGGATTGTTACGCAGTATTTT,CASSPGTGGIVTQYF
NA,TRBJ1-1,NA,TRBV7-2,TGTGCCAGCAGCTATCGACCCGGGGCTGAAGCTTTCTTT,CASSYRPGAEAFF
few,TRBJ2-1,TRBD1,TRBV4-1,TGCGCCAGCAACATAGACAGGGGCTACAATGAGCAGTTCTTC,CASNIDRGYNEQFF
NA,TRBJ2-5,NA,TRBV29-1,TGCAGCGTTGAGGAAGTACGGGGGCGAGAGACCCAGTACTTC,CSVEEVRGRETQYF
NA,TRBJ1-3,NA,TRBV29-1,TGCAGCGTTCAAGGGTCTGGAAACACCATATATTTT,CSVQGSGNTIYF
NA,TRBJ1-1,NA,TRBV6-1,TGTGCCAGCAGTGAAGCCGGGACCGCCTCTTTTGAAGCTTTCTTT,CASSEAGTASFEAFF
NA,TRBJ1-1,NA,TRBV18,TGTGCCAGCTCACCACGGGCGGACACTGAAGCTTTCTTT,CASSPRADTEAFF
NA,TRBJ2-5,TRBD2,TRBV28,TGTGCCAGCAGTTTTTCTACTAGCGAGCAAGAGACCCAGTACTTC,CASSFSTSEQETQYF